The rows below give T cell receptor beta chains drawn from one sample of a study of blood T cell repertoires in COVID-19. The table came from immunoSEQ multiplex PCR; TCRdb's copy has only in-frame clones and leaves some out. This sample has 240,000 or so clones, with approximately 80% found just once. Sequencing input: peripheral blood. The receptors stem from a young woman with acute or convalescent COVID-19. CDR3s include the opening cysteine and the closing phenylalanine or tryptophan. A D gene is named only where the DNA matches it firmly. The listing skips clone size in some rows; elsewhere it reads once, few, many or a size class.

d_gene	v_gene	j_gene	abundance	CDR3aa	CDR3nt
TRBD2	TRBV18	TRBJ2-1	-	CASSGTSGSYNEQFF	TGTGCCAGCTCGGGGACTAGCGGCTCCTACAATGAGCAGTTCTTC
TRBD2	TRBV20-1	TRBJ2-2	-	CSAGEAGESGELFF	TGCAGTGCTGGTGAAGCGGGAGAGTCCGGGGAGCTGTTTTTT
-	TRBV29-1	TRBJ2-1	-	CSVVWERVYNEQFF	TGCAGCGTTGTGTGGGAGAGGGTTTACAATGAGCAGTTCTTC
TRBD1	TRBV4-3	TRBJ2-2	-	CASSPIQGAGELFF	TGCGCCAGCAGCCCTATACAGGGGGCCGGGGAGCTGTTTTTT
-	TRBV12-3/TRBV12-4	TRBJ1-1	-	CASRRRGEAFF	TGTGCCAGCAGGAGACGGGGTGAAGCTTTCTTT
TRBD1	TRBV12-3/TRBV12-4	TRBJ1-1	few	CASSTGQDEAFF	TGTGCCAGCAGTACGGGACAGGATGAAGCTTTCTTT
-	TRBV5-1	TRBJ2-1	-	CASSRLAAGTGNEQFF	TGCGCCAGCAGCCGTCTCGCCGCGGGGACGGGCAATGAGCAGTTCTTC
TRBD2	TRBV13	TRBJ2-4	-	CASSLTTSGRAGSKNIQYF	TGTGCCAGCAGCCTGACGACTAGCGGGAGGGCCGGTTCCAAAAACATTCAGTACTTC
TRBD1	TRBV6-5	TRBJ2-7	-	CASYKTGDFYEQYF	TGTGCCAGCTATAAGACAGGGGATTTCTACGAGCAGTACTTC
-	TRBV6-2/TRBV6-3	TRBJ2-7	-	CASSYSGRASANEQYF	TGTGCCAGCAGTTATAGCGGCAGGGCCTCAGCTAACGAGCAGTACTTC
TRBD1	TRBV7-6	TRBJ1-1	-	CASSATGVNTEAFF	TGTGCCAGCAGCGCGACAGGGGTGAACACTGAAGCTTTCTTT
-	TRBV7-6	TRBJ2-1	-	CASSLELASLGNEQFF	TGTGCCAGCAGCTTAGAACTAGCCTCCTTGGGGAATGAGCAGTTCTTC
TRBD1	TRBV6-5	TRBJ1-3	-	CASRKQGSGNTIYF	TGTGCCAGCAGGAAACAGGGGTCTGGAAACACCATATATTTT
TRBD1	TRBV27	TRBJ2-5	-	CASRRQGTETQYF	TGTGCCAGCCGCCGACAGGGAACGGAGACCCAGTACTTC
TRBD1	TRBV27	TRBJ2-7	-	CASSRQGPSGEQYF	TGTGCCAGCAGTCGACAGGGGCCCTCGGGGGAGCAGTACTTC
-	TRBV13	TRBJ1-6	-	CASSRTRHNSPLHF	TGTGCCAGCAGCCGGACAAGGCATAATTCACCCCTCCACTTT
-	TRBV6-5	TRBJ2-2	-	CASSSHREGTGELFF	TGTGCCAGCAGTTCCCACAGGGAGGGCACCGGGGAGCTGTTTTTT
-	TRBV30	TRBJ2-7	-	CAWSEGGSYEQYF	TGTGCCTGGAGTGAAGGGGGATCCTACGAGCAGTACTTC
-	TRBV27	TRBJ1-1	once	CASSLSRVGTEAFF	TGTGCCAGCAGTTTATCGCGGGTAGGCACTGAAGCTTTCTTT
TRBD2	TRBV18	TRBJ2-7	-	CASSPPATSGYEQYF	TGTGCCAGCTCACCACCAGCGACTAGCGGCTACGAGCAGTACTTC
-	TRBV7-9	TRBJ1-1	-	CASNNAGTPSFF	TGTGCCAGCAACAATGCCGGGACACCGAGTTTCTTT
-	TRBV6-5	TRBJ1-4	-	CASRSDREKLFF	TGTGCCAGCAGATCCGACAGGGAAAAACTGTTTTTT
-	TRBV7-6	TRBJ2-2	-	CASSLDGPAVAGELFF	TGTGCCAGCAGCTTAGACGGCCCAGCGGTGGCCGGGGAGCTGTTTTTT
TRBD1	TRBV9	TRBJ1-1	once	CASSVDQGATNTEAFF	TGTGCCAGCAGCGTAGACCAGGGGGCGACGAACACTGAAGCTTTCTTT
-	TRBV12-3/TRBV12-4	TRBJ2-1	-	CASSFMPGEQFF	TGTGCCAGCAGTTTTATGCCCGGTGAGCAGTTCTTC
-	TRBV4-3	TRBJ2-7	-	CASSQDQGTYEQYF	TGCGCCAGCAGCCAAGATCAGGGGACGTACGAGCAGTACTTC
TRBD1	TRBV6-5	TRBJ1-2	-	CASSWGDSSYGYTF	TGTGCCAGCAGTTGGGGGGACAGCTCATATGGCTACACCTTC
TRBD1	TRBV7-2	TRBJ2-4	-	CASNDRVGNIQYF	TGTGCCAGCAATGACAGGGTGGGAAACATTCAGTACTTC
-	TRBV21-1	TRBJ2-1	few	CASSAELAGGPREQFF	TGTGCCAGCAGCGCCGAACTAGCGGGAGGGCCTAGGGAGCAGTTCTTC
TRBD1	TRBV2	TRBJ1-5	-	CASTPDRKIQPQHF	TGTGCCAGCACCCCGGACAGGAAAATTCAGCCCCAGCATTTT
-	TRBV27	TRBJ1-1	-	CASSFWGGTEAFF	TGTGCCAGCAGTTTTTGGGGGGGAACTGAAGCTTTCTTT
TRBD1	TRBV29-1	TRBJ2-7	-	CSVGRQGYEQYF	TGCAGCGTTGGCCGACAGGGTTACGAGCAGTACTTC
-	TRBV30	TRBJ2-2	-	CAWSVLTSTGELFF	TGTGCCTGGAGTGTACTGACAAGCACCGGGGAGCTGTTTTTT
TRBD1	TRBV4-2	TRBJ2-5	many	CASSPTGMGETQYF	TGTGCCAGCAGCCCGACAGGGATGGGAGAGACCCAGTACTTC
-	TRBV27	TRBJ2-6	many	CATSGAGANVLTF	TGTGCCACCTCAGGGGCTGGGGCCAACGTCCTGACTTTC
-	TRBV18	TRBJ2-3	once	CASSPRGANTDTQYF	TGTGCCAGCTCACCACGAGGAGCGAACACAGATACGCAGTATTTT
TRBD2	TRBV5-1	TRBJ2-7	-	CASSLGEGPGEQYF	TGCGCCAGCAGCTTGGGGGAGGGGCCGGGCGAGCAGTACTTC
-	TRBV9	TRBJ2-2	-	CASSPAGRRANTGELFF	TGTGCCAGCAGCCCCGCGGGGCGGAGAGCGAACACCGGGGAGCTGTTTTTT
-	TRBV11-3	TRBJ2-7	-	CASSLVSQGGEQYF	TGTGCCAGCAGCCTAGTCTCGCAGGGTGGCGAGCAGTACTTC
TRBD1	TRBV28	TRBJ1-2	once	CASSWRGPITALF	TGTGCCAGCAGTTGGAGGGGGCCCATCACGGCTCTCTTC
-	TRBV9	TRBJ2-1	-	CASSVVSAGPNYNEQFF	TGTGCCAGCAGCGTAGTTTCTGCGGGACCTAACTACAATGAGCAGTTCTTC
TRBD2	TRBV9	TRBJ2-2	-	CASSVGTSGRAGELFF	TGTGCCAGCAGCGTAGGGACTAGCGGGAGGGCCGGGGAGCTGTTTTTT
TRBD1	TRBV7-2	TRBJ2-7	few	CASSSRQGAYEQYF	TGTGCCAGCAGCTCCCGACAGGGGGCCTACGAGCAGTACTTC
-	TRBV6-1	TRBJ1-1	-	CASSDYYMNTEAFF	TGTGCCAGCAGTGATTACTACATGAACACTGAAGCTTTCTTT
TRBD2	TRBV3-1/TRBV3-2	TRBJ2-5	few	CASRDGRGSGYQETQYF	TGTGCCAGCAGGGATGGGAGAGGTAGCGGGTACCAAGAGACCCAGTACTTC
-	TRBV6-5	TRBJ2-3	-	CASTQTATDTQYF	TGTGCCAGCACCCAGACAGCCACAGATACGCAGTATTTT
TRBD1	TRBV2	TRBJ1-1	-	CASSEGTGGLGTEAFF	TGTGCCAGCAGTGAGGGGACAGGGGGCTTAGGCACTGAAGCTTTCTTT
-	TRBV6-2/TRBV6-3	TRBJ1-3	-	CASSSGTGNTIYF	TGTGCCAGCAGTTCAGGGACTGGAAACACCATATATTTT
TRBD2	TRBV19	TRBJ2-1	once	CASSPGLAGYNEQFF	TGTGCCAGTAGTCCCGGACTAGCGGGTTACAATGAGCAGTTCTTC
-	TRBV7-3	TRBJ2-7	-	CASSLAVDSSYEQYF	TGTGCCAGCAGCTTAGCGGTGGACAGCTCCTACGAGCAGTACTTC
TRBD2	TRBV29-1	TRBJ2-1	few	CTTGKREGPREQFF	TGCACAACAGGGAAGCGGGAGGGCCCTCGGGAGCAGTTCTTC
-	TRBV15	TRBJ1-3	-	CATSRGSVGWDTIYF	TGTGCCACCAGCCGCGGTAGCGTAGGCTGGGACACCATATATTTT
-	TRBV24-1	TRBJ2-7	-	CATSQLVEQYF	TGTGCCACCAGCCAACTAGTCGAGCAGTACTTC
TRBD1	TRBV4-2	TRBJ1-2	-	CASSQDQTGAGYGYTF	TGTGCCAGCAGCCAGGACCAGACAGGGGCAGGGTATGGCTACACCTTC